A selection of T cell receptor beta chains follows, all from one sample in a study of T cells in Graves' hyperthyroidism and ophthalmopathy. TCRdb passed the multiplex PCR reads through MiXCR, listing each CDR3 protein once. The repertoire holds approximately 400,000 distinct CDR3 sequences, with around 14% as singletons. The specimen sequenced was blood. Receptors were obtained from a young woman with Graves' hyperthyroidism. Each CDR3 is given with its conserved first and last residue. D genes are given only for firm matches. Some rows have no size entry. The others give once, few or many, or a class for an expanded clone.

clone size	V gene	D gene	J gene	CDR3 protein	CDR3 DNA
many	TRBV5-6	NA	TRBJ1-2	CASRSETWLYGYTF	TGTGCCAGCAGATCCGAGACTTGGCTCTATGGCTACACCTTC
many	TRBV11-3	NA	TRBJ2-1	CASSLAYDYNNEQFF	TGTGCCAGCAGCTTAGCTTATGACTATAACAATGAGCAGTTCTTC
many	TRBV6-1	NA	TRBJ1-2	CASSFLGRVSGYTF	TGTGCCAGCAGTTTCCTCGGGAGGGTCTCTGGCTACACCTTC
many	TRBV3-1	TRBD2	TRBJ2-1	CASSHREDYNEQFF	TGTGCCAGCAGCCATCGGGAGGACTACAATGAGCAGTTCTTC
NA	TRBV19	TRBD1	TRBJ2-1	CATVSRGPYNEQFF	TGTGCCACTGTTAGCAGGGGGCCGTACAATGAGCAGTTCTTC
many	TRBV10-3	NA	TRBJ1-6	CASSGSYNSPLHF	TGTGCCTCCAGCGGGAGTTATAATTCACCCCTCCACTTT
many	TRBV9	NA	TRBJ2-7	CASSREGQPHEQYF	TGTGCCAGCAGCCGAGAGGGACAACCCCACGAGCAGTACTTC
many	TRBV28	TRBD2	TRBJ2-1	CASSPTSGGYNEQFF	TGTGCCAGCTCCCCGACTAGCGGGGGATACAATGAGCAGTTCTTC
few	TRBV5-1	TRBD1	TRBJ1-2	CANSPGQGAMDGHTF	TGCGCCAACAGCCCAGGACAGGGGGCGATGGATGGCCACACCTTC
few	TRBV7-6	TRBD2	TRBJ2-2	CASSHRLAGDTEELFF	TGTGCCAGCAGCCATCGACTAGCGGGAGATACCGAGGAGCTGTTTTTT
NA	TRBV6-1	NA	TRBJ2-1	CASSLESIGSYNEQFF	TGTGCCAGCAGTCTCGAGAGCATCGGTTCCTACAATGAGCAGTTCTTC
many	TRBV11-2	TRBD2	TRBJ2-5	CASSWGGQETQYF	TGTGCCAGCAGCTGGGGGGGCCAAGAGACCCAGTACTTC
many	TRBV2	TRBD1	TRBJ2-3	CAIRTGAGTDTQYF	TGTGCCATCAGGACAGGGGCCGGCACAGATACGCAGTATTTT
NA	TRBV10-3	TRBD1	TRBJ1-4	CAISSQGTDEKLFF	TGTGCCATCAGTTCACAGGGGACGGATGAAAAACTGTTTTTT
many	TRBV20-1	NA	TRBJ1-1	CSAREGGWTEAFF	TGCAGTGCTAGAGAGGGGGGCTGGACTGAAGCTTTCTTT
few	TRBV6-6	NA	TRBJ2-1	CASSYGQGPNEQFF	TGTGCCAGCAGTTACGGTCAGGGCCCCAATGAGCAGTTCTTC
many	TRBV7-8	NA	TRBJ1-2	CASSFGGTYGYTF	TGTGCCAGCAGCTTTGGAGGAACCTATGGCTACACCTTC
NA	TRBV5-6	NA	TRBJ1-3	CASRRDISGNTIYF	TGTGCCAGCAGACGGGACATCTCTGGAAACACCATATATTTT
many	TRBV30	NA	TRBJ1-1	CAWSRTSSGSTEAFF	TGTGCCTGGAGTCGTACATCGTCTGGGAGCACTGAAGCTTTCTTT
few	TRBV4-1	NA	TRBJ1-1	CASSQPGAAVGAFF	TGCGCCAGCAGCCAACCGGGAGCTGCAGTGGGAGCTTTCTTT
many	TRBV3-1	NA	TRBJ1-4	CASSQVGLSTNEKLFF	TGTGCCAGCAGCCAAGTGGGACTTTCAACTAATGAAAAACTGTTTTTT
many	TRBV28	NA	TRBJ2-7	CASSLRLYGQSSYEQYF	TGTGCCAGCAGTTTACGTCTTTATGGACAGAGCTCCTACGAGCAGTACTTC
many	TRBV7-8	NA	TRBJ2-3	CASRVGGMDTQYF	TGTGCCAGCAGGGTAGGGGGAATGGATACGCAGTATTTT
many	TRBV12-5	NA	TRBJ2-2	CASGLWASNTGELFF	TGTGCTAGTGGTTTGTGGGCCTCGAACACCGGGGAGCTGTTTTTT
NA	TRBV19	NA	TRBJ2-6	CASKTDPGAKVLTF	TGTGCCAGCAAGACAGACCCTGGGGCCAAAGTCCTGACTTTC
NA	TRBV9	NA	TRBJ2-2	CASSALFQNTGELFF	TGTGCCAGCAGCGCCCTTTTTCAGAACACCGGGGAGCTGTTTTTT
many	TRBV5-1	TRBD2	TRBJ2-2	CASSLEAGGPHTGELFF	TGCGCCAGCAGCTTGGAGGCGGGAGGGCCTCACACCGGGGAGCTGTTTTTT
many	TRBV7-2	NA	TRBJ1-2	CALSGGANYGYTF	TGTGCCCTCTCGGGAGGGGCAAACTATGGCTACACCTTC
many	TRBV6-1	TRBD2	TRBJ2-7	CASSSFGGRAVYEQYF	TGTGCCAGCAGTAGCTTTGGGGGGAGGGCCGTCTACGAGCAGTACTTC
many	TRBV15	NA	TRBJ1-1	CATSRDGRGRNTEAFF	TGTGCCACCAGCAGGGACGGCAGGGGTAGGAACACTGAAGCTTTCTTT
NA	TRBV20-1	NA	TRBJ2-1	CSARFARSANEQFF	TGCAGTGCTAGATTCGCCAGGAGTGCCAATGAGCAGTTCTTC
NA	TRBV7-8	TRBD2	TRBJ2-3	CASSVSGTSGRVTDTQYF	TGTGCCAGCAGCGTCTCCGGGACTAGCGGGAGGGTCACAGATACGCAGTATTTT
many	TRBV19	NA	TRBJ1-4	CASRETQGTNEKLFF	TGTGCCAGTCGTGAAACTCAGGGGACTAATGAAAAACTGTTTTTT
many	TRBV12-3/TRBV12-4	NA	TRBJ2-5	CASSFLRLGGRREEETQYF	TGTGCCAGCAGTTTTTTGCGGTTGGGGGGTCGGAGGGAAGAAGAGACCCAGTACTTC
NA	TRBV27	TRBD1	TRBJ1-1	CASSSDREVTMNTEAFF	TGTGCCAGCAGTTCGGACAGGGAGGTCACAATGAACACTGAAGCTTTCTTT
NA	TRBV15	NA	TRBJ2-5	CATSRGESAETQYF	TGTGCCACCAGCAGGGGCGAATCGGCGGAGACCCAGTACTTC
many	TRBV11-2	TRBD2	TRBJ2-3	CASSSYPSGGGLGTDTQYF	TGTGCCAGCAGCTCCTACCCTAGCGGGGGAGGCCTCGGCACAGATACGCAGTATTTT
many	TRBV2	TRBD2	TRBJ2-1	CASRAGLAGFYNEQFF	TGTGCCAGCAGAGCGGGACTAGCGGGCTTCTACAATGAGCAGTTCTTC
many	TRBV18	NA	TRBJ2-1	CASSQGGFSYNEQFF	TGTGCCAGCTCACAGGGTGGCTTCTCTTACAATGAGCAGTTCTTC
NA	TRBV19	TRBD2	TRBJ2-7	CASSDTGLAATEQYF	TGTGCCAGTAGCGATACAGGACTAGCAGCTACCGAGCAGTACTTC
many	TRBV7-9	TRBD1	TRBJ2-7	CASSLDRAKQYF	TGTGCCAGCAGCCTGGACAGGGCGAAGCAGTACTTC
many	TRBV12-3/TRBV12-4	NA	TRBJ2-2	CASSLWRSSNTGELFF	TGTGCCAGCAGTTTGTGGAGGAGTTCGAACACCGGGGAGCTGTTTTTT
many	TRBV10-3	TRBD2	TRBJ2-2	CAISESGGRIGVGELFF	TGTGCCATCAGTGAGTCGGGCGGGAGAATTGGTGTCGGGGAGCTGTTTTTT
many	TRBV7-9	NA	TRBJ1-3	CASISGSGNTIYF	TGTGCCAGCATCTCGGGATCTGGAAACACCATATATTTT
NA	TRBV7-9	NA	TRBJ2-7	CASSLAAHEQYF	TGTGCCAGCAGCTTAGCAGCCCACGAGCAGTACTTC
few	TRBV29-1	NA	TRBJ2-7	CSVRTEKSSYEQYF	TGCAGCGTCCGGACAGAAAAAAGCTCCTACGAGCAGTACTTC
many	TRBV20-1	TRBD2	TRBJ2-1	CSAKLGVRERNEQFF	TGCAGTGCAAAGCTAGGTGTGCGGGAGCGCAATGAGCAGTTCTTC
NA	TRBV12-3/TRBV12-4	NA	TRBJ1-6	CASSGGLDNSPLHF	TGTGCCAGCAGTGGTGGTCTTGATAATTCACCCCTCCACTTT